This paragraph covers one TCR beta chain sequence. Its antigen is not identified. CDR3 length: 12 amino acids. V gave up 4 bases and J gave up 8 bases, with 9 bases separating them. CDR1 ENHRY and CDR2 SYGVKD come from the germline V gene. With 60 Vbeta and 13 Jbeta primers, the PCR was carried out. This table comes from immunoSEQ multiplex PCR, and its TCRdb copy is limited to in-frame clones, with some not included. Of 150,000 to 200,000 clones in the sample, roughly 80% were seen once. The source of the sample is a study of cytomegalovirus exposure and HLA in healthy donors. On the study more broadly: Within the Caucasian-associated ancestry cluster were 81% of the approximately 400 genotyped donors.

Study-wide results and limits: Among TCR beta chains, those listed as cytomegalovirus-associated numbered over 150. What TCR beta sequences reportedly achieved was accurate prediction of HLA-A and HLA-B alleles in most subjects.

The sequence was collected from a man aged 45-60 years in good health and CMV-seropositive. The rearrangement joins TRBV10-3 to TRBJ2-1; D not certain. What was sequenced was PBMCs. CDR3 region: CAISGLLDEQFF. As DNA, the CDR3 is TGTGCCATCAGTGGACTCTTGGATGAGCAGTTCTTC.